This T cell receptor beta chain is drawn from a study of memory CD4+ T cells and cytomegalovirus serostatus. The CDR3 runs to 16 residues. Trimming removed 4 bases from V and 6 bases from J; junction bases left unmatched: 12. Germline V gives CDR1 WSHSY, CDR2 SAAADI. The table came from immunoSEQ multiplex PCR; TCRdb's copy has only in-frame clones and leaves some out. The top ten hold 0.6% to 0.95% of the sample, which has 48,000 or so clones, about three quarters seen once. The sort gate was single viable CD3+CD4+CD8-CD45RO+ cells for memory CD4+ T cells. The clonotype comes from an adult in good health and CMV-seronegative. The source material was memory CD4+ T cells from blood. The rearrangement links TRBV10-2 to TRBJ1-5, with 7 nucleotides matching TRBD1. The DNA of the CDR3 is TGCGCCAGCAGTGCCTTCGAGACAGGGTCGGGTCAGCCCCAGCATTTT. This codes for CASSAFETGSGQPQHF.